One sample yielded the 13 T cell receptor beta chains listed below, sequenced in a study of PD-L1 blockade in urothelial cancer. Sequencing used immunoSEQ multiplex PCR; TCRdb keeps in-frame clones, though not all of them. The table has 53,000 or so clones, more than 75% seen once. Documented time point: peripheral blood 6 weeks after treatment start. This material consisted of PBMCs, taken around atezolizumab (anti-PD-L1) treatment. The receptors come from a man in his 60s with urothelial cancer.

This chain joins TRBV5-6 and TRBJ2-7; 9 bases line up with TRBD2. Germline V lookup: CDR1 SGHDT, CDR2 YYEEEE. This CDR3 has 13 residues. With V trimmed by 5 bases and J by 3 bases, 3 bases remained unmatched. CDR3 region: CASSRGRGYEQYF. CDR3 in DNA: TGTGCCAGCAGTCGCGGGAGGGGCTACGAGCAGTACTTC.

The rearrangement links TRBV5-1 to TRBJ2-7, with D perhaps TRBD2 (6 bases). The CDR3 has 15 amino acids. Trimming shortened V by 0 bases and J by 1 base, and 11 bases separated the two germline ends. CDR1 is SGHRS and CDR2 is YFSETQ in the germline V gene. CDR3 coding DNA: TGCGCCAGCAGCTTGGGCGGGATCGATTCCTACGAGCAGTACTTC. Its translation: CASSLGGIDSYEQYF.

This sequence joins TRBV11-2 and TRBJ2-7; 11 bases line up with TRBD2. J was trimmed by 4 bases and V by 5 bases; bases with no gene match: 7. CDR1 is SGHAT and CDR2 is FQNNGV in the germline V gene. There are 15 residues in the CDR3. The DNA of the CDR3 is TGTGCCAGCAGCCGAACTAGCGGGAGTATGTACGAGCAGTACTTC. It encodes CASSRTSGSMYEQYF. Using reference TRBV11-2 and TRBJ2-7 for the parts outside the CDR3, the full variable domain is EAGVAQSPRYKIIEKRQSVAFWCNPISGHATLYWYQQILGQGPKLLIQFQNNGVVDDSQLPKDRFSAERLKGVDSTLKIQPAKLEDSAVYLCASSRTSGSMYEQYFGPGTRLTVT.

J is TRBJ1-2 and V is TRBV19; perhaps TRBD1 as D (5 bases). The CDR3 consists of 14 residues. The V and J ends lost 5 bases and 7 bases respectively, with 17 bases between them. The germline gives CDR1 LNHDA, CDR2 SQIVND (reference sequence). The CDR3 spells CASSLLFGGGGYTF. For the CDR3, the DNA is TGTGCCAGTAGTCTACTCTTCGGGGGGGGTGGCTACACCTTC. Combining the CDR3 with reference TRBV19 and TRBJ1-2 gives the whole variable domain DGGITQSPKYLFRKEGQNVTLSCEQNLNHDAMYWYRQDPGQGLRLIYYSQIVNDFQKGDIAEGYSVSREKKESFPLTVTSAQKNPTAFYLCASSLLFGGGGYTFGSGTRLTVV.

The chain joins TRBV11-2 to TRBJ1-2; D perhaps matches TRBD1 (5 bases). CDR1 and CDR2 (germline): SGHAT, FQNNGV. Trimming took off 5 bases at V and 0 bases at J, with 13 bases between the two ends. There are 15 residues in the CDR3. The DNA for the CDR3 is TGTGCCAGCAGCCTATTGACAGTGGCTAACTATGGCTACACCTTC. This codes for CASSLLTVANYGYTF.

The rearrangement joins TRBV5-1 to TRBJ2-1, with D perhaps TRBD2 (6 bases). Germline CDR1 reads SGHRS; CDR2 reads YFSETQ. The CDR3 totals 16 residues. V gave up 3 bases and J gave up 1 base, with 14 bases separating them. The DNA for the CDR3 is TGCGCCAGCAGCTCTCTAGGGAGCGGGTCCTACAATGAGCAGTTCTTC. Residues: CASSSLGSGSYNEQFF.

The J gene is TRBJ1-2, the V gene TRBV7-8, with 7 positions matching TRBD1. The J segment lost 5 bases and the V segment lost 4 bases, leaving 7 bases of the junction unmatched. In germline, CDR1 is SGHVS, CDR2 FQNEAQ. The CDR3 is 14 amino acids. CDR3 nucleotide sequence: TGTGCCAGCAGCTCGAGGGACAGCAGTTATGGCTACACCTTC. It is translated as CASSSRDSSYGYTF.

This clone was recorded only once. This sequence joins TRBV19 and TRBJ2-2, with 12 bases aligning to TRBD1. The CDR3 contains 17 residues. V trimming: 2 bases; J trimming: 7 bases; junction bases outside the gene matches: 8. The germline V gene encodes CDR1 LNHDA and CDR2 SQIVND (reference sequence). CDR3 in DNA: TGTGCCAGTAGTATAAGAACCGGGACAGGGGGCATCGGGGAGCTGTTTTTT. It is translated as CASSIRTGTGGIGELFF. Supplemented by reference TRBV19 and TRBJ2-2, the full variable domain reads DGGITQSPKYLFRKEGQNVTLSCEQNLNHDAMYWYRQDPGQGLRLIYYSQIVNDFQKGDIAEGYSVSREKKESFPLTVTSAQKNPTAFYLCASSIRTGTGGIGELFFGEGSRLTVL.

In its sample, this clone was seen a few times. This chain uses TRBV6-1 with TRBJ2-7, with a weak D call TRBD2 (6 bases). V shed 1 base and J shed 8 bases, with 15 bases lying between them. There are 14 residues in the CDR3. The germline CDR1 and CDR2 sequences are MNHNS and SASEGT. DNA of the CDR3: TGTGCCAGCAGTGAAGGGGTGGTGGCGGGGAAGCAGTACTTC. This translates into CASSEGVVAGKQYF.

In DNA form, the CDR3 reads TGCGCCAGCAGCCAAGAAAGCGGGATTACGGCCTACAATGAGCAGTTCTTC. This translates into CASSQESGITAYNEQFF. The chain recombines TRBV4-1 with TRBJ2-1, with 7 bases fitting TRBD2. The V gene end was trimmed by 0 bases and the J gene end by 2 bases; junction bases not matched to a gene: 7. The CDR3 extends over 17 amino acids. Looked up from germline, CDR1 is MGHRA and CDR2 is YSYEKL.

The genes are TRBV4-1 and TRBJ2-5, with 13 bases fitting TRBD2. The germline V gene encodes CDR1 MGHRA and CDR2 YSYEKL. The CDR3 consists of 18 residues. J gave up 1 base and V 0 bases, and 5 bases lay outside the gene matches. CDR3 sequence (DNA): TGCGCCAGCAGCCAAGAACTAGCGGGGGGGCCAGGCCAAGAGACCCAGTACTTC. Residues: CASSQELAGGPGQETQYF.

The chain recombines TRBV2 with TRBJ1-5; TRBD1 agrees at 8 bases. V was pared by 5 bases and J by 5 bases, with 5 bases of the junction left unmatched. CDR1 is SNHLY, CDR2 FYNNEI, per germline. The CDR3 runs to 14 residues. The CDR3 loop is CASSRDRRYQPQHF. CDR3 nucleotide sequence: TGTGCCAGCAGTCGGGACAGGCGTTATCAGCCCCAGCATTTT.

The V and J genes are TRBV19 and TRBJ2-5; a weak D match, TRBD1 (5 bases). With 10 bases removed from V and 1 base from J, the gap between germline ends came to 16 bases. The germline CDR1 and CDR2 sequences are LNHDA and SQIVND (reference sequence). The CDR3 has 14 amino acids. DNA of the CDR3: TGTGCCACCCGACAGAGCTTTTCCCAAGAGACCCAGTACTTC. Protein sequence: CATRQSFSQETQYF. The variable domain in full, completed from reference TRBV19 and TRBJ2-5, reads DGGITQSPKYLFRKEGQNVTLSCEQNLNHDAMYWYRQDPGQGLRLIYYSQIVNDFQKGDIAEGYSVSREKKESFPLTVTSAQKNPTAFYLCATRQSFSQETQYFGPGTRLLVL.